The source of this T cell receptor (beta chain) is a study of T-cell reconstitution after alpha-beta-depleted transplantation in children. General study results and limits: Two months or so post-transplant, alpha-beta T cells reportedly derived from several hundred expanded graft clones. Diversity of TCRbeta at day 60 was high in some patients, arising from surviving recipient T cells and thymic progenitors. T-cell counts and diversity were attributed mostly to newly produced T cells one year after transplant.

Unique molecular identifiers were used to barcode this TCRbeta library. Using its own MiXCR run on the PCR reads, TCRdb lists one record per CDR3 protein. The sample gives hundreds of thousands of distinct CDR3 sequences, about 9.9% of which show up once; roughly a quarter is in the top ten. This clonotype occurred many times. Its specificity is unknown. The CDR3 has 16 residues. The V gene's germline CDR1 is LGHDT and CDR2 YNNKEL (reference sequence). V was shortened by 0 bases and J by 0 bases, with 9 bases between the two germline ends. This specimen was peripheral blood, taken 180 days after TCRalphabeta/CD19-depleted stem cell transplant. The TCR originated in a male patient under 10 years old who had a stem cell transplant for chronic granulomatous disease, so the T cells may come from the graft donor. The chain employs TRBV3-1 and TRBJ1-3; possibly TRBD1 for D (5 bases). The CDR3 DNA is TGTGCCAGCAGCCAAGAACCCGACAGCTCTGGAAACACCATATATTTT. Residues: CASSQEPDSSGNTIYF.